This TCR beta chain is drawn from a study of radiotherapy plus CTLA-4 blockade in lung cancer. Overall study results and limits: In blood, tumor-derived TCR clones expanded after radiotherapy plus ipilimumab.

Assay: immunoSEQ multiplex PCR; the TCRdb copy retains only in-frame clones and omits some. Counted here are 2,900 or so clones, around 77% occurring once; the ten biggest clones make up around 19%. About this clone itself: The antigen is unknown.

The receptor was derived from a human donor with non-small cell lung cancer that progressed on radiotherapy plus ipilimumab. The input for sequencing was tumor tissue, taken from a patient treated with radiotherapy plus ipilimumab.

CDR3 region: CASSYRGNTEAFF. The CDR3, as DNA: TGTGCCAGCAGTTACAGGGGGAACACTGAAGCTTTCTTT. The chain combines TRBV13 with TRBJ1-1, with 7 nucleotides matching TRBD1. The CDR3 loop spans 13 amino acids. CDR1 and CDR2 from the germline V gene are PRHDT and FYEKMQ (reference sequence). Trimming took 6 bases from V and 1 from J; bases not matched to a gene: 2.